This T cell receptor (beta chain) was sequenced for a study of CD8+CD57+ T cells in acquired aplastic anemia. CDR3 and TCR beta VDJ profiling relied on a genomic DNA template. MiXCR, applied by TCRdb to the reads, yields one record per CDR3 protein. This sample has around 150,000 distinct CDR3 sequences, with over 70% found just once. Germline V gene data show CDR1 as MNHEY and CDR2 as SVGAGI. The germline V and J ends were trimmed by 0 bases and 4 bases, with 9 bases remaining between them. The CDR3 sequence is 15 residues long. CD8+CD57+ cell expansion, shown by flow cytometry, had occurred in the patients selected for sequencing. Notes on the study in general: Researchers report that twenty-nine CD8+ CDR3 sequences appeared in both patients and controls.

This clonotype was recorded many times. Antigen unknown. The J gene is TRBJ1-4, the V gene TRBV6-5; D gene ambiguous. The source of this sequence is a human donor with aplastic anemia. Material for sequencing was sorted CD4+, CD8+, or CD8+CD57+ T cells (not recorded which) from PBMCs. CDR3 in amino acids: CASSYSNQLNEKLFF. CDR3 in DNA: TGTGCCAGCAGTTACTCGAACCAGCTTAATGAAAAACTGTTTTTT.